One and the same sample provided the 12 T cell receptor beta chains below, sequenced in a study of CD8+ T cells in alopecia areata. RNA extraction was followed by reverse transcription into cDNA, which acted as the sequencing template. Libraries were prepared by immunoSEQ multiplex PCR; TCRdb keeps only in-frame clonotypes and omits some of them. The table shows around 250,000 clones, with about 68% occurring only once. Specimen: CD4+ T cells sorted from blood, collected at week 0. The origin of the receptors is a human donor with alopecia areata.

CDR3: CASSTRGHHSPLHF. The CDR3 region has the DNA TGTGCCAGCAGTACAAGGGGGCATCATTCACCCCTCCACTTT. V usage is TRBV6-5 and J usage is TRBJ1-6; TRBD1 matches at 7 bases. After removal of 5 bases from V and 8 bases from J, the junction contained 6 bases not matched to a gene. Germline V lookup: CDR1 MNHEY, CDR2 SVGAGI. The CDR3 totals 14 residues.

V is TRBV13 and J is TRBJ1-2; D not certain. The CDR3 spans 12 residues. Germline V gene lookup returns CDR1 PRHDT and CDR2 FYEKMQ (reference sequence). V lost 3 bases and J 3 bases, leaving 5 bases between the germline ends. The CDR3 coding sequence is TGTGCCAGCAGCTTTGGAGACTATGGCTACACCTTC. Protein product: CASSFGDYGYTF.

This clone has only a few counts. The chain carries TRBV7-9 and TRBJ2-5, with 8 positions matching TRBD1. Germline V gene sequence: CDR1 SEHNR, CDR2 FQNEAQ (reference sequence). This CDR3 region has 11 residues. The CDR3 DNA sequence: TGTGACGGACAGGGTAGCGAGACCCAGTACTTC. It encodes CDGQGSETQYF. The full variable domain, rest sourced from reference TRBV7-9 and TRBJ2-5, is DTGVSQNPRHKITKRGQNVTFRCDPISEHNRLYWYRQTLGQGPEFLTYFQNEAQLEKSRLLSDRFSAERPKGSFSTLEIQRTEQGDSAMYLCDGQGSETQYFGPGTRLLVL.

The V and J genes are TRBV7-9 and TRBJ2-7; possible D gene TRBD1, 5 bases. Germline CDR1 SEHNR, CDR2 FQNEAQ (reference sequence). V lost 5 bases and J 11 bases, leaving 16 bases between the germline ends. The CDR3 is 12 residues long. CDR3 sequence (DNA): TGTGCCAGCAGCCCCGGACCGGCAGGGAAGTACTTC. Translated, it gives CASSPGPAGKYF.

This clone was observed once. The chain recombines TRBV5-1 with TRBJ1-2; a possible D gene is TRBD1 (6 bases). The CDR3 spans 13 residues. Per germline, CDR1 SGHRS and CDR2 YFSETQ. V lost 3 bases to trimming and J lost 6 bases, with 12 bases between them. The CDR3 bases are TGCGCCAGCAGCTACGGACAGATGAATGGCTACACCTTC. Translating gives CASSYGQMNGYTF.

This clone appeared once. The chain recombines TRBV7-3 with TRBJ2-2; no reliable D call. The V gene's germline CDR1 is SGHTA and CDR2 FQGTGA. V was cut by 1 base and J by 5 bases, with 2 bases left in between. The CDR3 covers 12 residues. Written as DNA, the CDR3 is TGTGCCAGCAGCTTAAGAACCGGGGAGCTGTTTTTT. Protein sequence: CASSLRTGELFF.

The rearrangement joins TRBV29-1 to TRBJ2-1; the match to TRBD2 covers 9 bases. Germline V gene data show CDR1 as SQVTM and CDR2 as ANQGSEA. The CDR3 length is 13 residues. With 6 bases clipped from V and 9 bases from J, the junction kept 9 bases outside the gene matches. The CDR3 sequence: CSVGLAGLGEQFF. Here the CDR3 DNA reads TGCAGCGTGGGACTAGCAGGGCTGGGTGAGCAGTTCTTC.

This sequence joins TRBV25-1 and TRBJ1-1; 7 positions match TRBD1. This CDR3 comprises 13 residues. Germline V gene lookup returns CDR1 MGHDK and CDR2 SYGVNS. Unmatched junction bases numbered 1, after V lost 6 bases and J lost 0 bases. The CDR3 DNA is TGTGCCAGCAGGGACAGGTTGAACACTGAAGCTTTCTTT. Its protein product is CASRDRLNTEAFF.

This clone occurred once. The rearrangement links TRBV7-2 to TRBJ2-5; D is uncertain. The CDR3 runs to 13 residues. CDR1 is SGHTA and CDR2 is FQGNSA in the germline V gene. Between the trimmed V and J ends, which lost 3 bases and 5 bases, there was a span of 10 bases. CDR3 protein: CASSFVSTETQYF. The CDR3 nucleotides read TGTGCCAGCAGCTTCGTCAGCACCGAGACCCAGTACTTC.

The chain couples TRBV15 to TRBJ2-7; 9 bases map to TRBD1. The CDR3 is 19 amino acids. After removal of 0 bases from V and 2 bases from J, the junction contained 14 bases not matched to a gene. Germline-derived CDR1 and CDR2 are LNHNV and YYDKDF (reference sequence). The CDR3 here is CATSRDLLAGTGKTYEQYF. The CDR3 DNA sequence: TGTGCCACCAGCAGAGATCTTTTGGCCGGGACAGGGAAGACCTACGAGCAGTACTTC.

J is TRBJ1-1 and V is TRBV13; no firm D call. The germline CDR1 and CDR2 sequences are PRHDT and FYEKMQ (reference sequence). Deletions cut 5 bases from V and 4 bases from J, with 8 bases between. The CDR3 extends over 12 amino acids. The CDR3: CASSLLGTEAFF. CDR3 in DNA: TGTGCCAGCAGCCTACTTGGCACTGAAGCTTTCTTT. Variable domain in full (rest from reference TRBV13 and TRBJ1-1): AAGVIQSPRHLIKEKRETATLKCYPIPRHDTVYWYQQGPGQDPQFLISFYEKMQSDKGSIPDRFSAQQFSDYHSELNMSSLELGDSALYFCASSLLGTEAFFGQGTRLTVV.

The chain combines TRBV29-1 with TRBJ1-1, with TRBD1 matching 8 bases. J lost 8 bases, V lost 8 bases, and 7 bases had no gene match. The CDR3 is 11 amino acids. Germline loops: CDR1 SQVTM, CDR2 ANQGSEA. The chain's CDR3 is CSFGQGGEAFF. CDR3 DNA sequence: TGCAGCTTTGGACAGGGCGGGGAAGCTTTCTTT.